Below are 28 T cell receptor beta chains sequenced from a single sample in a study of blood T cell repertoires in COVID-19. Method: immunoSEQ multiplex PCR; TCRdb's copy keeps in-frame clones and lacks some. The top ten clones hold about 0.93% of a sample with about 230,000 clones, more than 75% of them seen once. The sample consisted of peripheral blood. All receptors come from a man in his forties or fifties with acute or convalescent COVID-19.

The chain recombines TRBV30 with TRBJ1-3, with 7 bases that match TRBD1. Germline V gene lookup returns CDR1 GTSNPN and CDR2 SVGIG (reference sequence). The length of the CDR3 is 14 residues. Trimming cost V 5 bases and J 1 base; bases outside gene matches: 5. The CDR3 is CAWGLTGSGNTIYF. The CDR3, as DNA: TGTGCCTGGGGGCTGACAGGGTCTGGAAACACCATATATTTT.

The CDR3 DNA is TGCGCCAGCAGCTCGAACGACAGGGACCCCGCTAACTATGGCTACACCTTC. This encodes CASSSNDRDPANYGYTF. The chain employs TRBV5-1 and TRBJ1-2, with 7 positions matching TRBD1. The CDR3 extends over 17 amino acids. V shed 3 bases, J shed 0 bases, and the junction held 11 bases outside the gene matches. Germline loops: CDR1 SGHRS, CDR2 YFSETQ. The full variable domain, rest sourced from reference TRBV5-1 and TRBJ1-2, is KAGVTQTPRYLIKTRGQQVTLSCSPISGHRSVSWYQQTPGQGLQFLFEYFSETQRNKGNFPGRFSGRQFSNSRSEMNVSTLELGDSALYLCASSSNDRDPANYGYTFGSGTRLTVV.

The chain links TRBV27 to TRBJ2-1; 7 nucleotides match TRBD2. V lost 4 bases, J lost 2 bases, and 5 bases stayed unmatched. The germline CDR1 and CDR2 sequences are MNHEY and SMNVEV (reference sequence). The CDR3 length is 15 residues. This CDR3 is CASSWDYNTYNEQFF. The CDR3, as DNA: TGTGCCAGCAGTTGGGACTATAATACCTACAATGAGCAGTTCTTC.

The V call is TRBV5-4, the J call TRBJ2-2, with 9 bases matching TRBD1. There are 16 residues in the CDR3. Germline V gene sequence: CDR1 SGHNT, CDR2 YYREEE (reference sequence). V was pared by 0 bases and J by 7 bases, with 7 bases of the junction left unmatched. Written as DNA, the CDR3 is TGTGCCAGCAGCTTGGGAAACAGGGGGCAGGGCGGGGAGCTGTTTTTT. Encoded protein: CASSLGNRGQGGELFF.

The V gene is TRBV18, the J gene TRBJ1-6; a weak D match, TRBD1 (6 bases). Germline CDR1 reads KGHSH; CDR2 reads LQKENI. This CDR3 is 16 amino acids long. V was shortened by 0 bases and J by 8 bases, with 14 bases between the two germline ends. The CDR3 reads CASSPPGALRDSPLHF. DNA for the CDR3: TGTGCCAGCTCACCACCGGGGGCCCTTAGGGATTCACCCCTCCACTTT.

The CDR3 nucleotides are TGCAGTGGATACCCCGAGGGTGAGCAGTTCTTC. Its protein product is CSGYPEGEQFF. This sequence joins TRBV20-1 and TRBJ2-1; a possible D gene is TRBD2 (5 bases). CDR3 length equals 11 residues. Per the germline V gene, CDR1 is DFQATT and CDR2 is SNEGSKA (reference sequence). V gave up 7 bases and J gave up 9 bases, with 13 bases separating them.

The rearrangement uses TRBV9 and TRBJ1-4; 9 nucleotides line up with TRBD1. V shed 3 bases and J 8 bases; nucleotides not matched to a gene: 14. Germline values: CDR1 SGDLS, CDR2 YYNGEE. The CDR3 is 17 amino acids. CDR3 amino acids: CASSESIPGQGEEKLFF. The CDR3 DNA reads TGTGCCAGCAGCGAATCAATCCCGGGACAGGGAGAAGAAAAACTGTTTTTT.

The chain uses TRBV28 and TRBJ1-3, with TRBD1 matching over 9 bases. CDR1 and CDR2 (germline): MDHEN, SYDVKM. J was trimmed by 4 bases and V by 8 bases; bases with no gene match: 9. There are 15 residues in the CDR3. Here the CDR3 DNA reads TGTGCCAGCGGTTCTCGGGGACAGGGCGGAAACACCATATATTTT. Translated, it gives CASGSRGQGGNTIYF.

The chain has TRBV9 and TRBJ2-5, with D perhaps matching TRBD1 (5 bases). CDR1 is SGDLS and CDR2 is YYNGEE in the germline V gene. The CDR3 runs 17 residues. Trimming removed 4 bases from V and 10 bases from J, with 29 bases in between. CDR3 in amino acids: CASSHQQAEETPRVQYF. As DNA, the CDR3 is TGTGCCAGCAGCCACCAACAGGCGGAAGAAACCCCTAGAGTCCAGTACTTC.

The genes are TRBV5-4 and TRBJ2-7; 8 nucleotides agree with TRBD2. J lost 9 bases, V lost 4 bases, and 12 bases had no gene match. CDR1 is SGHNT, CDR2 YYREEE, per germline (reference sequence). The CDR3 length is 14 residues. Here the CDR3 DNA reads TGTGCCAGCAGCGGATACGGGACTAGTATGGGGCAGTACTTC. This translates into CASSGYGTSMGQYF.

The CDR3 loop is CASSLVGDGNYGYTF. The CDR3 DNA reads TGTGCCAGCAGCTTAGTCGGGGATGGAAACTATGGCTACACCTTC. This chain joins TRBV11-2 and TRBJ1-2; no clear D gene. This CDR3 is 15 amino acids long. V was cut by 1 base and J by 2 bases, with 11 bases left in between. Germline V lookup: CDR1 SGHAT, CDR2 FQNNGV.

The chain employs TRBV27 and TRBJ1-1, with 7 bases matching TRBD1. Trimming took 6 bases from V and 4 from J; bases not matched to a gene: 5. This CDR3 is built from 13 residues. Germline assignment: CDR1 MNHEY and CDR2 SMNVEV (reference sequence). This CDR3 is CASSNRGATEAFF. In DNA, the CDR3 is TGTGCCAGCAGCAACAGGGGAGCCACTGAAGCTTTCTTT.

V is TRBV5-6 and J is TRBJ1-2; 7 bases align to TRBD1. V lost 4 bases and J lost 4; bases outside the gene matches: 10. This CDR3 is built from 15 residues. Germline CDR1 and CDR2: SGHDT and YYEEEE. CDR3 residues: CASSQGQSVGYGYTF. The DNA for the CDR3 is TGTGCCAGCAGCCAGGGACAGTCGGTGGGCTATGGCTACACCTTC.

This chain connects TRBV25-1 to TRBJ1-5, with D perhaps TRBD1 (5 bases). The CDR3 contains 14 residues. The germline gives CDR1 MGHDK, CDR2 SYGVNS. The V and J ends lost 2 bases and 3 bases respectively, with 8 bases between them. DNA of the CDR3: TGTGCCAGCAGTGAACCAGGGTACAATCAGCCCCAGCATTTT. Protein: CASSEPGYNQPQHF.

This clone has more than one count but fewer than ten. CDR3 residues: CATAENTEAFF. As DNA, the CDR3 is TGTGCCACTGCGGAGAACACTGAAGCTTTCTTT. This chain uses TRBV2 with TRBJ1-1; no clear D gene. This CDR3 comprises 11 residues. The V gene lost 10 bases and the J gene lost 1 base, with 7 bases spanning the gap. CDR1 is SNHLY, CDR2 FYNNEI, per germline.

The chain employs TRBV11-1 and TRBJ2-2; a possible D gene is TRBD2 (6 bases). The CDR3 runs 16 residues. V lost 2 bases and J 1 base, leaving 11 bases between the germline ends. CDR1 and CDR2 (germline): SGHAT, FQDESV (reference sequence). The CDR3 region has the DNA TGTGCCAGCAGCTTACTGCGGGGAGTGAACACCGGGGAGCTGTTTTTT. It yields the protein CASSLLRGVNTGELFF.

The chain combines TRBV12-3 or TRBV12-4 with TRBJ1-3; 8 bases match TRBD1. V was pared by 7 bases and J by 7 bases, with 6 bases of the junction left unmatched. The CDR3 has 13 amino acids. CDR3 sequence reads: CASTWTGTNTIYF. CDR3 in DNA: TGTGCCAGCACATGGACAGGGACCAACACCATATATTTT.

The V and J genes are TRBV15 and TRBJ2-4; D unclear. The V and J ends lost 0 bases and 3 bases respectively, with 15 bases between them. Per germline, CDR1 LNHNV and CDR2 YYDKDF (reference sequence). The CDR3 extends over 17 amino acids. The CDR3 nucleotides read TGTGCCACCAGCAGAGATATACCGGGTATGGGCAAAAACATTCAGTACTTC. This codes for CATSRDIPGMGKNIQYF.

The V call is TRBV18, the J call TRBJ2-3; no definite D call. V was trimmed by 2 bases and J by 3 bases, leaving 9 bases between them. This CDR3 contains 14 residues. CDR1 and CDR2 from the germline V gene are KGHSH and LQKENI. CDR3 protein: CASSPGAETDTQYF. The CDR3 DNA reads as TGTGCCAGCTCACCAGGAGCAGAAACAGATACGCAGTATTTT.

The V call is TRBV9, the J call TRBJ1-2, with D possibly TRBD1 on 5 matching bases. This CDR3 is 14 amino acids long. CDR1 is SGDLS, CDR2 YYNGEE, per germline. V gave up 0 bases and J gave up 8 bases, with 14 bases separating them. The CDR3 sequence is CASSVDGAWGGYTF. In DNA, the CDR3 is TGTGCCAGCAGCGTAGACGGTGCTTGGGGCGGCTACACCTTC.

V and J are TRBV14 and TRBJ1-6; D is unclear. The germline V and J ends were trimmed by 0 bases and 3 bases, with 6 bases remaining between them. The CDR3 contains 15 residues. The germline V gene has CDR1 SGHDN and CDR2 FVKESK. This chain's CDR3 is CASSQDRGYNSPLHF. CDR3 DNA: TGTGCCAGCAGCCAAGATCGGGGCTATAATTCACCCCTCCACTTT.

By proportion, this clone is large. The chain couples TRBV28 to TRBJ1-3, with 7 bases fitting TRBD1. V was pared by 5 bases and J by 2 bases, with 6 bases of the junction left unmatched. The CDR3 has 15 residues. CDR1 MDHEN and CDR2 SYDVKM come from the germline V gene. This CDR3 is CASSVTGAAGNTIYF. The CDR3 coding sequence is TGTGCCAGCAGTGTAACAGGGGCGGCTGGAAACACCATATATTTT.

This chain connects TRBV5-1 to TRBJ2-1; 7 positions match TRBD1. V dropped 2 bases and J dropped 2; count of bases not matched to a gene: 4. There are 15 residues in the CDR3. Germline CDR1 and CDR2: SGHRS and YFSETQ. The CDR3 DNA is TGCGCCAGCAGCTTACCGGGACAGACCTACAATGAGCAGTTCTTC. Translating it yields CASSLPGQTYNEQFF.

This clone has only a few counts. V and J are TRBV11-3 and TRBJ2-1, with 7 bases that match TRBD2. CDR3 size: 15 residues. The J segment lost 9 bases and the V segment lost 3 bases, leaving 11 bases of the junction unmatched. Germline-derived CDR1 and CDR2 are SGHNT and YENEEA. CDR3 sequence: CASSLGTSVDSEQFF. The CDR3 DNA reads TGTGCCAGCAGCTTGGGTACTAGCGTAGATTCTGAGCAGTTCTTC.

At least ten counts were recorded for this clone. The J gene is TRBJ1-2, the V gene TRBV5-6; the match to TRBD1 covers 8 bases. Germline V gene data show CDR1 as SGHDT and CDR2 as YYEEEE. J lost 8 bases, V lost 4 bases, and 13 bases had no gene match. This CDR3 spans 15 amino acids. CDR3: CASSHWKDRGRGYTF. In DNA form, the CDR3 reads TGTGCCAGCAGCCATTGGAAAGACAGGGGTCGAGGCTACACCTTC.

The chain links TRBV5-6 to TRBJ2-7; TRBD1 might be the D (5 bases). CDR3 length equals 16 residues. Germline CDR1 is SGHDT and CDR2 is YYEEEE. Trimming shortened V by 4 bases and J by 0 bases, and 17 bases separated the two germline ends. Here the CDR3 DNA reads TGTGCCAGCAGCGTGCAGGGCCTACTAAACTCCTACGAGCAGTACTTC. It yields the protein CASSVQGLLNSYEQYF.

The chain is built from TRBV18 and TRBJ2-7, with 7 bases matching TRBD2. Germline V CDR1 and CDR2: KGHSH, LQKENI. The CDR3 runs 14 residues. V shed 4 bases and J 6 bases; nucleotides not matched to a gene: 9. The CDR3: CASSRGGLDGEQYF. The CDR3 nucleotides are TGTGCCAGCTCACGGGGAGGGCTTGATGGCGAGCAGTACTTC. Complete variable domain (other parts from reference TRBV18 and TRBJ2-7): NAGVMQNPRHLVRRRGQEARLRCSPMKGHSHVYWYRQLPEEGLKFMVYLQKENIIDESGMPKERFSAEFPKEGPSILRIQQVVRGDSAAYFCASSRGGLDGEQYFGPGTRLTVT.

This sequence joins TRBV20-1 and TRBJ1-2, with D maybe TRBD1 (6 bases). The V gene's germline CDR1 is DFQATT and CDR2 SNEGSKA (reference sequence). The CDR3 covers 11 residues. CDR3 sequence (DNA): TGCAGCCACAGGGTTGGGTATGGCTACACCTTC. Protein sequence: CSHRVGYGYTF.